The 15 T cell receptor beta chains reported below all come from one sample, sequenced in a study of blood T cells in healthy people across ages (dated by TCRdb to the mid-2010s). Libraries were made using 5' RACE. The sample was run on an Illumina HiSeq 2500. The second PCR ran for roughly 7 to 11 cycles and used a J-beta primer mix along with a sample-barcoded 5' primer. TCRdb applied fastp at Q25 and MiXCR to the public reads, then kept only in-frame beta chains. Every distinct CDR3 protein forms one entry, paired with its most common genes and DNA. The sample records about 1.8 million distinct CDR3 sequences, around half of which are singletons. The ten largest clones capture around 2.1% of the sample. Sequenced input: blood. Receptors were obtained from a woman aged 40 to 50 in good health.

This clonotype was found a few times. The V gene is TRBV7-9, the J gene TRBJ2-7; 7 nucleotides line up with TRBD1. This CDR3 comprises 16 residues. V trimming: 4 bases; J trimming: 1 base; junction bases outside the gene matches: 10. Germline V gives CDR1 SEHNR, CDR2 FQNEAQ (reference sequence). The CDR3 DNA reads as TGTGCCAGCAGCTCCTCCTCCGGGACAGTATCCTACGAGCAGTACTTC. Translated: CASSSSSGTVSYEQYF.

The V gene is TRBV20-1, the J gene TRBJ2-1; D uncertain. The CDR3 has 17 amino acids. Germline V gives CDR1 DFQATT, CDR2 SNEGSKA (reference sequence). V lost 5 bases and J 0 bases, leaving 20 bases between the germline ends. The CDR3 spells CSAPLIYNSSSYNEQFF. In DNA form, the CDR3 reads TGCAGTGCTCCGTTAATATATAACAGTAGCTCCTACAATGAGCAGTTCTTC.

The V gene is TRBV5-1, the J gene TRBJ2-1; the match to TRBD2 covers 7 bases. CDR1 and CDR2 from the germline V gene are SGHRS and YFSETQ. The CDR3 spans 18 residues. Trimming cost V 0 bases and J 0 bases; bases outside gene matches: 9. Written as DNA, the CDR3 is TGCGCCAGCAGCTTGGGGCACGGCGGGGGAAGCTCCTACAATGAGCAGTTCTTC. This encodes CASSLGHGGGSSYNEQFF.

The V call is TRBV12-3 or TRBV12-4, the J call TRBJ1-1; tentative D call: TRBD1 (6 bases). V shed 7 bases and J shed 9 bases, with 12 bases lying between them. The CDR3 sequence is 11 residues long. CDR3 loop: CASTLGGKAFF. The CDR3 DNA reads TGTGCCAGCACCCTAGGGGGGAAAGCTTTCTTT.

The chain employs TRBV6-6 and TRBJ2-7; 10 nucleotides line up with TRBD1. This CDR3 region has 14 residues. V lost 6 bases to trimming and J lost 6 bases; unmatched junction nucleotides: 8. Germline V CDR1 and CDR2: MNHNY, SVGAGI (reference sequence). This CDR3 reads CASRPGTGEFEQYF. The CDR3 DNA reads as TGTGCCAGCAGGCCTGGGACAGGGGAGTTCGAGCAGTACTTC.

The CDR3 protein is CASSLLQGLTDTQYF. For the CDR3, the DNA is TGTGCCAGCAGCTTACTCCAGGGTCTGACAGATACGCAGTATTTT. This chain connects TRBV7-2 to TRBJ2-3; tentatively, D is TRBD1 (5 bases). The V end was cut by 2 bases, the J end by 3 bases, with 12 bases between. The CDR3 is 15 residues long. Germline V lookup: CDR1 SGHTA, CDR2 FQGNSA.

The V and J genes are TRBV10-3 and TRBJ2-3, with 12 bases identical to TRBD1. CDR3 length: 18 residues. From germline, CDR1 is ENHRY and CDR2 SYGVKD. V trimming: 4 bases; J trimming: 5 bases; junction bases outside the gene matches: 13. The CDR3 DNA is TGTGCCATCAGTGGAAAGTTACGGGACAGGGGGCGTGGAGATACGCAGTATTTT. This translates into CAISGKLRDRGRGDTQYF.

The rearrangement joins TRBV4-3 to TRBJ2-1, with 9 bases aligning to TRBD2. Germline loops: CDR1 LGHNA, CDR2 YSLEER. V shed 0 bases and J 4 bases; nucleotides not matched to a gene: 7. The CDR3 has 17 residues. CDR3 region: CASSQELLTSGYNEQFF. For the CDR3, the DNA is TGCGCCAGCAGCCAAGAACTGTTGACTAGCGGTTACAATGAGCAGTTCTTC.

This clonotype has a count of ten or more. The chain couples TRBV3-1 to TRBJ2-1, with 7 bases fitting TRBD1. Germline assignment: CDR1 LGHDT and CDR2 YNNKEL (reference sequence). The J segment lost 4 bases and the V segment lost 3 bases, leaving 3 bases of the junction unmatched. The CDR3 contains 14 residues. CDR3 region: CASSQGQRYNEQFF. For the CDR3, the DNA is TGTGCCAGCAGCCAGGGACAGCGTTACAATGAGCAGTTCTTC.

This clonotype showed up just a few times. V gene TRBV7-2 combines with J gene TRBJ2-1; D is perhaps TRBD1 (6 bases). The V gene lost 5 bases and the J gene lost 1 base, with 12 bases spanning the gap. Germline V gene sequence: CDR1 SGHTA, CDR2 FQGNSA. The CDR3 covers 15 residues. The CDR3 loop reads CASSISDSSYNEQFF. CDR3 nucleotides: TGTGCCAGCAGCATCTCGGACAGTTCCTACAATGAGCAGTTCTTC.

V gene TRBV28 combines with J gene TRBJ1-6, with 8 positions matching TRBD1. CDR1 is MDHEN, CDR2 SYDVKM, per germline. The CDR3 contains 18 residues. Trimming at V came to 5 bases and at J to 7 bases, leaving 16 bases not matched to a gene. CDR3 coding DNA: TGTGCCAGCAGTCTCATTATCGGACCCGGGACAGGAAATTCACCCCTCCACTTT. Translated, it gives CASSLIIGPGTGNSPLHF.

V and J are TRBV7-8 and TRBJ2-1, with D possibly matching TRBD1 (6 bases). CDR3 length equals 17 residues. Trimming removed 7 bases from V and 0 bases from J, with 19 bases in between. Germline V gene lookup returns CDR1 SGHVS and CDR2 FQNEAQ. The CDR3 DNA sequence: TGTGCCAGCATCCCACTGGCAGGGGCGGGCTCCTACAATGAGCAGTTCTTC. It encodes CASIPLAGAGSYNEQFF. The variable domain in full, with the rest retrieved from reference TRBV7-8 and TRBJ2-1, is GAGVSQSPRYKVAKRGQDVALRCDPISGHVSLFWYQQALGQGPEFLTYFQNEAQLDKSGLPSDRFFAERPEGSVSTLKIQRTQQEDSAVYLCASIPLAGAGSYNEQFFGPGTRLTVL.

CDR3: CATSETGTEVLTF. DNA of the CDR3: TGTGCCACCAGTGAGACAGGTACGGAAGTCCTGACTTTC. This chain links TRBV24-1 with TRBJ2-6, with D possibly TRBD1 on 6 matching bases. This CDR3 is built from 13 residues. Per the germline V gene, CDR1 is KGHDR and CDR2 is SFDVKD. Deletions cut 4 bases from V and 13 bases from J, with 13 bases between.

The chain joins TRBV4-3 to TRBJ2-1, with D unclear. The CDR3 length is 15 residues. Between the trimmed V and J ends, which lost 0 bases and 0 bases, there was a span of 6 bases. Germline V gives CDR1 LGHNA, CDR2 YSLEER. The CDR3 nucleotides are TGCGCCAGCAGCCAAGAAATAAGCTCCTACAATGAGCAGTTCTTC. It yields the protein CASSQEISSYNEQFF.

This chain joins TRBV5-1 and TRBJ1-1; TRBD1 matches 9 bases. Unmatched junction bases numbered 11, after V lost 2 bases and J lost 3 bases. The CDR3 is 17 amino acids. Germline V gene lookup returns CDR1 SGHRS and CDR2 YFSETQ. CDR3 region: CASSFMGQGMMDTEAFF. Written as DNA, the CDR3 is TGCGCCAGCAGCTTCATGGGACAGGGAATGATGGACACTGAAGCTTTCTTT.